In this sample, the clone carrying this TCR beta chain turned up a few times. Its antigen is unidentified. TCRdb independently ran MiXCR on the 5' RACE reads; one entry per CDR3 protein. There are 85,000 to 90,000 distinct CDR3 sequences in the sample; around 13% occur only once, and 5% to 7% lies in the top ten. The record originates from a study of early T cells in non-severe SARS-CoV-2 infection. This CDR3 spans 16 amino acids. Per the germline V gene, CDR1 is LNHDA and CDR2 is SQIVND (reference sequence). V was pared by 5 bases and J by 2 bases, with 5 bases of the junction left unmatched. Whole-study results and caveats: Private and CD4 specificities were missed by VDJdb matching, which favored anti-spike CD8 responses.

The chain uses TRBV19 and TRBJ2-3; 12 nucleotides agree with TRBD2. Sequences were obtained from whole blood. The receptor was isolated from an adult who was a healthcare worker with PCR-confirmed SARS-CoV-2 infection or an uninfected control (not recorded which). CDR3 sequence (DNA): TGTGCCAGTAGTTGGACTAGCGGGGCCGACACAGATACGCAGTATTTT. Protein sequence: CASSWTSGADTDTQYF.